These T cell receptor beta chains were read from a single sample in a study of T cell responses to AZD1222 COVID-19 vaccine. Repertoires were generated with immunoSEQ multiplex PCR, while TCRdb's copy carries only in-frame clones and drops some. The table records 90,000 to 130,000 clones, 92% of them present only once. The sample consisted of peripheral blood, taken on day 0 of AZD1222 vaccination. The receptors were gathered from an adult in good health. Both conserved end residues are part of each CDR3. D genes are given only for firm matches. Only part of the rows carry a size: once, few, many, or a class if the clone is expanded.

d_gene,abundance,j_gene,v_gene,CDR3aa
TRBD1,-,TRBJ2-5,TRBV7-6,CASRQRGQGRETQYF
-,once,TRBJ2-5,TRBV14,CASSQAGTFLRETQYF
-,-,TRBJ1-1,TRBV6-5,CASSITGKGHTEAFF
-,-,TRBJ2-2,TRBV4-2,CASSQEEDRRAGELFF
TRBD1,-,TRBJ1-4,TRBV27,CASRPRTGRGEKLFF
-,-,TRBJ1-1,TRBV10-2,CASSEPRGQNTEAFF
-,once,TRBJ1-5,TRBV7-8,CASSLLVEGNQPQHF
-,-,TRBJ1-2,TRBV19,CASRDFLYGYTF
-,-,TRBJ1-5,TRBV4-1,CASSQVAGPLPNSNQPQHF
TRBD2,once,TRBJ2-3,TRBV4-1,CASSQEAGGLTDTQYF
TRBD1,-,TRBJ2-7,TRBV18,CASSPTGGRTHYEQYF
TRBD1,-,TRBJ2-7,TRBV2,CASSEGTGGGGEQYF
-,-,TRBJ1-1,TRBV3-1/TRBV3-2,CASSQNRENTEAFF
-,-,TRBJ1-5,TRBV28,CATREAQRLSQPQHF
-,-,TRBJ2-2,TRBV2,CASKRGDFGGELFF
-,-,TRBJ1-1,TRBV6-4,CASSLQENTEAFF
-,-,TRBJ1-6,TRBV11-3,CASSLVLAGGNSPLHF
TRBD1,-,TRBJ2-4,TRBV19,CASSIGTGFVGAKNIQYF
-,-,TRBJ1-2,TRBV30,CAWKVRGVGWNGYTF
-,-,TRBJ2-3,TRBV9,CASGRGGADTQYF
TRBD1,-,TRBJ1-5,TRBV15,CATSSQGGFRDQPQHF
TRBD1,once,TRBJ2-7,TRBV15,CATSVLRDSYEQYF